Given below is one TCR beta chain in context. The antigen is undetermined. Germline assignment: CDR1 KGHDR and CDR2 SFDVKD. J lost 10 bases, V lost 6 bases, and 7 bases had no gene match. The length of the CDR3 is 13 residues. This specimen belongs to a study of Graves' ophthalmopathy and Graves' hyperthyroidism. Study-wide results and caveats: Detected in blood as well were most expanded thyroid clonotypes with frequency above 0.001. Cross-validated, the 13-signature model showed 87.88%/81.08% sensitivity/specificity, and 80%/75% in the test set.

Amplification from RNA transcripts yielded the TCR beta CDR3 regions. Second-round multiplex PCR came after first-round RT-PCR with HTBI primers. TCRdb re-called the multiplex PCR reads with MiXCR, one entry per CDR3 protein. Found here are about 700,000 distinct CDR3 sequences, 35% to 50% of them singletons; the top ten hold 40% to 55%. Input material: peripheral blood. This clonotype was obtained from an adult man with Graves' ophthalmopathy. The rearrangement uses TRBV24-1 and TRBJ2-5, with 10 bases lining up with TRBD1. The CDR3 reads CATSRTGGLGQYF. CDR3 bases: TGTGCCACCAGTCGGACAGGGGGTCTGGGCCAGTACTTC.